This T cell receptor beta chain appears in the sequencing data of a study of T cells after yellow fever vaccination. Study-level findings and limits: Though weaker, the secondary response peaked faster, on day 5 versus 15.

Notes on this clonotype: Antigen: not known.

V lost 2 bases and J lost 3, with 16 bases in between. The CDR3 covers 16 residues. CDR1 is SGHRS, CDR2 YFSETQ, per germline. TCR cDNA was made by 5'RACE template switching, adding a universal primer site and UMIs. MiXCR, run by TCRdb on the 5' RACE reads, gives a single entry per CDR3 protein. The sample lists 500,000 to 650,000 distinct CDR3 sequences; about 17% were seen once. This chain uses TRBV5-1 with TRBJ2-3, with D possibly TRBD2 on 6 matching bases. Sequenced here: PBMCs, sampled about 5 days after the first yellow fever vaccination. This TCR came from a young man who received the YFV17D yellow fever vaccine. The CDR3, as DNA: TGCGCCAGCAGCTTCGGCCTGGGGGGATCGACAGATACGCAGTATTTT. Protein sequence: CASSFGLGGSTDTQYF.